This record concerns one TCR beta chain sequence. Its specificity is unknown. V dropped 0 bases and J dropped 6 bases, with 18 bases sitting between them. This CDR3 spans 16 amino acids. Germline V gives CDR1 SGHRS, CDR2 YFSETQ. Profiling relied on immunoSEQ multiplex PCR, and the TCRdb table lists in-frame clones only, not all of them. Here the sample spans nearly 55,000 clones, about 80% being singletons. This entry comes from a study of a mutant IDH1 vaccine in newly diagnosed glioma. Study in general: At weeks 1, 3, 5, 7, 11, 15, 19 and 23, patients received a vaccination, eight in all. Treated patients, 62.5% male and roughly 40% female, averaged approximately 40 years of age. Earlier therapy was either radiotherapy, temozolomide, or both, and most got both. Regarding the study as a whole: Shifts in the top peripheral T cell clonotypes seemed unrelated to pseudoprogression.

The time point: week 5, during vaccination. Alongside topical imiquimod, each dose of vaccine comprised 300 ug of mutant IDH1 20-mer peptide. This clonotype was obtained from a man under 40 with glioma. The sequences come from PBMCs, collected from a glioma patient whose treatment included an IDH1 peptide vaccine. This chain joins TRBV5-1 and TRBJ1-1, with D possibly matching TRBD1 (5 bases). CDR3 sequence: CASSLVVRGVSSEAFF. The CDR3 nucleotides are TGCGCCAGCAGCTTGGTTGTAAGGGGTGTGAGTTCTGAAGCTTTCTTT.